Presented here are 23 T cell receptor beta chains from one specimen sequenced in a study of CD8+CD57+ T cells in acquired aplastic anemia. Using genomic DNA as the template, TCR beta VDJ and CDR3 profiling was carried out. One entry per CDR3 protein, called by TCRdb with MiXCR from the reads. The sample lists about 160,000 distinct CDR3 sequences, around 45% occurring once. The sequencing input was sorted CD4+, CD8+, or CD8+CD57+ T cells (not recorded which) from PBMCs. Every receptor here comes from a human donor in good health.

V gene TRBV10-1 combines with J gene TRBJ2-3; D possibly uses TRBD1 or TRBD2 (5 bases each). CDR3 length: 19 amino acids. V lost 7 bases to trimming and J lost 0 bases, with 26 bases between them. Looked up from germline, CDR1 is WNHNN and CDR2 is SYGVQD (reference sequence). The CDR3 loop reads CASIHNLKGTSSSTDTQYF. The CDR3 DNA sequence: TGCGCCAGCATTCATAATCTTAAAGGGACCTCATCTAGCACAGATACGCAGTATTTT.

The chain recombines TRBV5-4 with TRBJ2-3; D might be TRBD1 (5 bases). Germline V CDR1 and CDR2: SGHNT, YYREEE (reference sequence). With 0 bases removed from V and 3 bases from J, the gap between germline ends came to 11 bases. The length of the CDR3 is 15 residues. The CDR3 protein is CASSLARAGTDTQYF. CDR3 coding DNA: TGTGCCAGCAGCTTGGCCAGGGCCGGGACAGATACGCAGTATTTT.

This clonotype was counted at least ten times. This chain links TRBV7-8 with TRBJ2-2; the D gene is possibly TRBD2 (5 bases). V dropped 6 bases and J dropped 2 bases, with 10 bases sitting between them. This CDR3 is 14 amino acids long. CDR1 is SGHVS and CDR2 is FQNEAQ in the germline V gene. The CDR3 sequence: CASRRTENTGELFF. The DNA for the CDR3 is TGTGCCAGCAGGCGGACTGAAAACACCGGGGAGCTGTTTTTT.

Comment on this clonotype: The junction differs from germline at one of its ends, possibly a read error. The J gene is TRBJ1-2, the V gene TRBV6-1; a weak D match, TRBD1 (6 bases). The germline V gene encodes CDR1 MNHNS and CDR2 SASEGT. The CDR3 runs to 18 residues. The CDR3 loop reads CASYTTLGAPGALYGHTF. The CDR3 nucleotides are TGTGCCAGCTACACCACCTTGGGGGCCCCCGGGGCCCTCTATGGCCACACCTTC.

The chain combines TRBV20-1 with TRBJ2-7; 8 nucleotides agree with TRBD2. Germline V gene sequence: CDR1 DFQATT, CDR2 SNEGSKA (reference sequence). With V trimmed by 1 base and J by 3 bases, 20 bases remained unmatched. The CDR3 loop spans 19 amino acids. The CDR3 spells CSARAEAGVAGGSGYEQYF. DNA of the CDR3: TGCAGTGCTAGAGCTGAGGCAGGAGTGGCGGGGGGTTCCGGCTACGAGCAGTACTTC.

The chain combines TRBV7-3 with TRBJ1-5; D unresolved. Germline V lookup: CDR1 SGHTA, CDR2 FQGTGA. The CDR3 is made up of 13 amino acids. V was trimmed by 2 bases and J by 3 bases, leaving 5 bases between them. CDR3 in amino acids: CASSLGHNQPQHF. For the CDR3, the DNA is TGTGCCAGCAGCTTAGGGCACAATCAGCCCCAGCATTTT.

The CDR3 nucleotides read TGTGCCAGCAGCGCTCTTCGAGCCACAGATACGCAGTATTTT. It codes for CASSALRATDTQYF. The chain employs TRBV2 and TRBJ2-3, with D unclear. This CDR3 has 14 residues. CDR1 and CDR2 (germline): SNHLY, FYNNEI. The V end was cut by 6 bases, the J end by 2 bases, with 12 bases between.

This clonotype was detected ten times or more. The V and J genes are TRBV9 and TRBJ2-3; possible D gene TRBD2, 6 bases. Germline loops: CDR1 SGDLS, CDR2 YYNGEE. Trimming pared 3 bases from V and 4 bases from J, leaving 18 bases between. CDR3 length: 16 residues. The CDR3 DNA is TGTGCCAGCAGCGACCGTTATGGCGGGGTGGCAGATACGCAGTATTTT. Its translation is CASSDRYGGVADTQYF.

The V call is TRBV18, the J call TRBJ1-1; TRBD1 agrees at 11 bases. V was pared by 11 bases and J by 5 bases, with 10 bases of the junction left unmatched. In germline, CDR1 is KGHSH, CDR2 LQKENI. This CDR3 is 14 amino acids long. CDR3 DNA sequence: TGTGCCTCTACCCGGACAGGGGGCGAGACTGAAGCTTTCTTT. This sequence encodes CASTRTGGETEAFF.

In this sample, this clonotype turned up once. J is TRBJ1-1 and V is TRBV12-3 or TRBV12-4; unclear D gene. The germline V and J ends were trimmed by 2 bases and 0 bases, with 7 bases remaining between them. The length of the CDR3 is 14 residues. CDR3 sequence reads: CASSLTEMNTEAFF. As DNA, the CDR3 is TGTGCCAGCAGTTTAACAGAGATGAACACTGAAGCTTTCTTT.

This sequence joins TRBV30 and TRBJ1-1; the D gene is possibly TRBD1 (5 bases). The V gene's germline CDR1 is GTSNPN and CDR2 SVGIG (reference sequence). This CDR3 is 13 amino acids long. The V end was cut by 0 bases, the J end by 6 bases, with 11 bases between. The CDR3 DNA is TGTGCCTGGAGTGTTTCAGGGTGGGCTGAAGCTTTCTTT. This codes for CAWSVSGWAEAFF.

The chain couples TRBV7-8 to TRBJ2-1; a possible D gene is TRBD2 (6 bases). CDR1 and CDR2 from the germline V gene are SGHVS and FQNEAQ. V dropped 2 bases and J dropped 5 bases, with 16 bases sitting between them. The length of the CDR3 is 16 residues. The CDR3 region is CASSLPPGGADNEQFF. The DNA of the CDR3 is TGTGCCAGCAGCTTACCTCCTGGAGGGGCCGACAATGAGCAGTTCTTC.

The V call is TRBV20-1, the J call TRBJ1-3; a weak D match, TRBD1 (5 bases). Germline V gene sequence: CDR1 DFQATT, CDR2 SNEGSKA (reference sequence). With 3 bases removed from V and 4 bases from J, the gap between germline ends came to 13 bases. The CDR3 length is 14 residues. Here the CDR3 reads CSASWQGAGNTIYF. The CDR3 DNA sequence: TGCAGTGCTAGCTGGCAGGGCGCCGGAAACACCATATATTTT.

Many counts were recorded for this clonotype. V gene TRBV20-1 combines with J gene TRBJ1-3; D not resolved. Germline-derived CDR1 and CDR2 are DFQATT and SNEGSKA (reference sequence). Trimming left V 0 bases short and J 0 bases short, with 9 bases between. This CDR3 comprises 15 residues. CDR3 region: CSARDRSYSGNTIYF. CDR3 coding DNA: TGCAGTGCTAGAGACAGGAGTTACTCTGGAAACACCATATATTTT.

This clonotype showed up just a few times. In DNA form, the CDR3 reads TGCGCCAGCAGCCGCCTAAGGGGGACTAGCGGGGGAGAAGATACGCAGTATTTT. Amino acid sequence: CASSRLRGTSGGEDTQYF. The chain has TRBV4-1 and TRBJ2-3; TRBD2 matches 14 bases. The V gene's germline CDR1 is MGHRA and CDR2 YSYEKL. There are 18 residues in the CDR3. J lost 5 bases, V lost 4 bases, and 11 bases had no gene match.

Ten or more counts support this clonotype. This chain uses TRBV19 with TRBJ1-2, with D perhaps matching TRBD1 (6 bases). Germline V lookup: CDR1 LNHDA, CDR2 SQIVND (reference sequence). The V end lost 7 bases, the J end lost 1 base, and 19 bases lay between the germline ends. This CDR3 contains 16 residues. CDR3 amino acids: CASTPTGTLSNYGYTF. In DNA form, the CDR3 reads TGTGCCAGTACCCCAACCGGGACACTAAGTAACTATGGCTACACCTTC.

The chain joins TRBV7-6 to TRBJ1-1; no reliable D call. CDR3 length: 15 residues. CDR1 is SGHVS and CDR2 is FNYEAQ in the germline V gene. Trimming stripped 1 base from V and 2 bases from J, with 11 bases between. CDR3 nucleotides: TGTGCCAGCAGCTTAGGCCCAGAAGCTAACACTGAAGCTTTCTTT. Translating gives CASSLGPEANTEAFF.

This clonotype was found many times. The chain uses TRBV7-3 and TRBJ2-1, with 9 bases identical to TRBD2. CDR1 and CDR2 from the germline V gene are SGHTA and FQGTGA. The CDR3 runs 16 residues. V lost 4 bases to trimming and J lost 5 bases; unmatched junction nucleotides: 9. The DNA of the CDR3 is TGTGCCAGCAGCTCCGCTGGCGGGGGGGCCCACAATGAGCAGTTCTTC. This codes for CASSSAGGGAHNEQFF. The whole variable domain, remainder taken from reference TRBV7-3 and TRBJ2-1, is GAGVSQTPSNKVTEKGKYVELRCDPISGHTALYWYRQSLGQGPEFLIYFQGTGAADDSGLPNDRFFAVRPEGSVSTLKIQRTERGDSAVYLCASSSAGGGAHNEQFFGPGTRLTVL.

The chain has TRBV15 and TRBJ2-1; no reliable D call. The germline CDR1 and CDR2 sequences are LNHNV and YYDKDF (reference sequence). This CDR3 has 16 residues. V lost 0 bases and J 5 bases, leaving 14 bases between the germline ends. Here the CDR3 reads CATSRDGWGRDNEQFF. CDR3 DNA sequence: TGTGCCACCAGCAGAGACGGGTGGGGTAGGGACAATGAGCAGTTCTTC. The variable domain in full, completed from reference TRBV15 and TRBJ2-1, reads DAMVIQNPRYQVTQFGKPVTLSCSQTLNHNVMYWYQQKSSQAPKLLFHYYDKDFNNEADTPDNFQSRRPNTSFCFLDIRSPGLGDTAMYLCATSRDGWGRDNEQFFGPGTRLTVL.

The gene calls are TRBV24-1 and TRBJ2-2; no firm D call. Germline loops: CDR1 KGHDR, CDR2 SFDVKD. The length of the CDR3 is 14 residues. V was cut by 4 bases and J by 6 bases, with 11 bases left in between. In nucleotides, the CDR3 is TGTGCCACCAGTGACTGGGCGCAAGCCGGGGAGCTGTTTTTT. Translated: CATSDWAQAGELFF.

This clonotype was recorded at least ten times. The chain carries TRBV7-2 and TRBJ2-7; 8 nucleotides align to TRBD2. CDR3 length: 16 residues. Germline assignment: CDR1 SGHTA and CDR2 FQGNSA. Trimming cost V 1 base and J 6 bases; bases outside gene matches: 11. CDR3 in amino acids: CASSLVAAGGSGEQYF. The DNA of the CDR3 is TGTGCCAGCAGCTTAGTGGCGGCGGGAGGATCGGGCGAGCAGTACTTC.

This clonotype was observed many times. V gene TRBV19 combines with J gene TRBJ1-2, with TRBD1 identical over 9 bases. The CDR3 sequence is 14 residues long. Germline values: CDR1 LNHDA, CDR2 SQIVND (reference sequence). The J segment lost 7 bases and the V segment lost 6 bases, leaving 9 bases of the junction unmatched. The DNA of the CDR3 is TGTGCCAGTAGACCCGGGACAGGGATATCTGGCTACACCTTC. This translates into CASRPGTGISGYTF.

At least ten counts were recorded for this clonotype. The chain joins TRBV6-1 to TRBJ2-7; 10 positions match TRBD2. Germline trimming cut 7 bases from V and 3 bases from J; bases unmatched to any gene: 9. Germline-derived CDR1 and CDR2 are MNHNS and SASEGT. The CDR3 has 15 residues. CDR3 nucleotide sequence: TGTGCCAGCAAGAGAACTAGCGGGACTAACTACGAGCAGTACTTC. This sequence encodes CASKRTSGTNYEQYF.